This T cell receptor (beta chain) stems from a study of cytomegalovirus exposure and HLA in healthy donors. As for the study in general: Within the Caucasian-associated ancestry cluster were roughly 82% of the approximately 390 genotyped donors. Study results and caveats: Previously analyzed data showed that most TCR beta V segments were productive at a frequency of about 90% or about 30%. The HLA-A and HLA-B alleles of most subjects were reportedly predicted accurately from TCR beta sequences.

This CDR3 is built from 17 residues. The J segment lost 0 bases and the V segment lost 2 bases, leaving 4 bases of the junction unmatched. Germline CDR1 reads SEHNR; CDR2 reads FQNEAQ (reference sequence). Details on this clone: Its cognate antigen is unknown.

Use of 60 Vbeta and 13 Jbeta primers characterized the PCR. Sequenced by immunoSEQ multiplex PCR; TCRdb stores in-frame clones only, minus some. The data hold about 160,000 clones, with around 84% observed a single time. Despite likely unrecorded immune exposures, the donors were nominally healthy at the time of sampling. This TCR derives from a man aged 45-65 years in good health and CMV-seropositive. The chain is built from TRBV7-9 and TRBJ2-6; 7 nucleotides match TRBD2. The sample taken for sequencing was PBMCs. CDR3 sequence: CASSLLGGGSGANVLTF. The CDR3 DNA follows: TGTGCCAGCAGCTTATTGGGGGGGGGCTCTGGGGCCAACGTCCTGACTTTC.